These 11 T cell receptor beta chains came from one sample sequenced in a study of blood T cells in healthy people across ages. A second PCR of 7 to 11 cycles used a sample-barcoded 5' primer and a J-beta primer mix. Via MiXCR, TCRdb re-called the 5' RACE reads, giving one row per CDR3 protein. The repertoire holds around 780,000 distinct CDR3 sequences, with 20% to 30% as singletons. These data also featured in a second study, about T cells of mothers and their children.

Material for sequencing was blood. All receptors derive from a boy between 10 and 17 years old in good health.

This clonotype occurred many times. In DNA form, the CDR3 reads TGTGCCAGCAGTCTCAGAGGGGGGGCTGAAGCCTCCTACGAGCAGTACTTC. It codes for CASSLRGGAEASYEQYF. The chain links TRBV12-3 or TRBV12-4 to TRBJ2-7, with D possibly being TRBD2 (7 bases). The V end lost 5 bases, the J end lost 0 bases, and 20 bases lay between the germline ends. This CDR3 comprises 17 residues.

This chain joins TRBV5-1 and TRBJ2-1; 7 bases line up with TRBD2. The end of the DNA fits TRBJ2-7 better, so the J call may be wrong. This CDR3 is built from 14 residues. Germline assignment: CDR1 SGHRS and CDR2 YFSETQ. The CDR3 loop is CASSPPGGSDEQYF. In nucleotides, the CDR3 is TGCGCCAGCAGCCCGCCCGGGGGGTCCGACGAGCAGTACTTC.

This clonotype has a handful of counts. This rearrangement joins TRBV9 to TRBJ2-7, with D perhaps matching TRBD2 (5 bases). V shed 4 bases and J shed 3 bases, with 14 bases lying between them. The germline V gene encodes CDR1 SGDLS and CDR2 YYNGEE. The CDR3 is 14 amino acids. CDR3: CASSRGRGVYEQYF. CDR3 nucleotides: TGTGCCAGCAGCAGAGGTCGGGGAGTCTACGAGCAGTACTTC.

This clonotype was seen only a few times. This chain connects TRBV7-9 to TRBJ2-7; 7 nucleotides agree with TRBD1. CDR1 is SEHNR, CDR2 FQNEAQ, per germline (reference sequence). V lost 5 bases to trimming and J lost 6 bases; unmatched junction nucleotides: 4. This CDR3 spans 12 amino acids. Written as DNA, the CDR3 is TGTGCCAGCAGCACTAGACAGGGCGAGCAGTACTTC. Translated, it gives CASSTRQGEQYF.

Only a few counts were recorded for this clonotype. V and J are TRBV18 and TRBJ2-4, with D possibly called TRBD1 or TRBD2 (5 bases each). CDR1 and CDR2 from the germline V gene are KGHSH and LQKENI. The CDR3 covers 16 residues. V was cut by 2 bases and J by 7 bases, with 18 bases left in between. CDR3 DNA: TGTGCCAGCTCACCAAGGAATCGAGAGGGGTGGAACATTCAGTACTTC. Encoded protein: CASSPRNREGWNIQYF.

There are a few counts of this clonotype. Sequence at one end of the junction differs from germline and may be a read error. The chain joins TRBV2 to TRBJ2-5, with D possibly matching TRBD1 (6 bases). This CDR3 is 14 amino acids long. Per germline, CDR1 SNHLY and CDR2 FYNNEI. The CDR3 region is CASREGAGVETQYF. CDR3 nucleotides: TGTGCCAGCAGGGAAGGCGCAGGGGTAGAGACCCAGTACTTC.

The chain links TRBV6-6 to TRBJ1-2; weak D call: TRBD1 (5 bases). The CDR3 is 15 residues long. Germline CDR1 is MNHNY and CDR2 is SVGAGI (reference sequence). V dropped 0 bases and J dropped 4 bases, with 12 bases sitting between them. The CDR3 region is CASSYSTTVLYGYTF. CDR3 nucleotides: TGTGCCAGCAGTTACTCGACGACAGTACTCTATGGCTACACCTTC.

In its sample, this clonotype was seen a few times. The rearrangement links TRBV6-4 to TRBJ2-3; D might be TRBD2 (6 bases). Trimming pared 3 bases from V and 3 bases from J, leaving 16 bases between. The germline V gene has CDR1 MRHNA and CDR2 SNTAGT. This CDR3 region has 16 residues. The CDR3 nucleotides are TGTGCCAGCAGTGAAACGGCGGGGCCAACTACAGATACGCAGTATTTT. Translated, it gives CASSETAGPTTDTQYF.

This chain connects TRBV5-1 to TRBJ2-5; no clear D. The CDR3 loop spans 14 amino acids. Trimming pared 0 bases from V and 5 bases from J, leaving 11 bases between. Germline lookup yields CDR1 SGHRS and CDR2 YFSETQ. The CDR3 nucleotides read TGCGCCAGCAGCTTGGATCCAGTGGGTGAGACCCAGTACTTC. Amino acids: CASSLDPVGETQYF.

The chain recombines TRBV6-5 with TRBJ2-2; 7 bases fit TRBD2. The CDR3 covers 16 residues. CDR1 and CDR2 (germline): MNHEY, SVGAGI. V trimming: 0 bases; J trimming: 3 bases; junction bases outside the gene matches: 4. The CDR3 DNA sequence: TGTGCCAGCAGTTACTCTCTAGCGGAGTACACCGGGGAGCTGTTTTTT. Translated, it gives CASSYSLAEYTGELFF.

The genes are TRBV4-1 and TRBJ2-5; TRBD1 or TRBD2 may be the D gene (5 bases each). The assigned J gene may be wrong: the sequence end matches TRBJ2-7 better. The length of the CDR3 is 15 residues. Germline CDR1 is MGHRA and CDR2 is YSYEKL. CDR3 coding DNA: TGCGCCAGCAGCTTTTTCCTGGGACCCTCCTACGAGCAGTACTTC. This sequence encodes CASSFFLGPSYEQYF.